This T cell receptor (beta chain) was retrieved from a study of blood T cells in healthy people across ages (dated by TCRdb to 2015 to 2017). The study in broad terms: In model experiments, roughly one uniquely barcoded TCR beta cDNA molecule per two T cells was captured by template switching. The donors were split into four age groups: young (average around 15 years), middle-aged (around 40), aged (roughly 68) and long-lived (about 82). To avoid experimental bias, donors of different ages were randomly spread across the sequencing lanes. Two additional independent replicas of 1 million unique cDNA reads from the same blood draw were analyzed for two donors (one aged 18 to 30 and one aged 80 or older). The study measured age-related changes in TCR beta repertoire diversity using deep sequencing normalized with unique cDNA molecular identifiers.

The protocol used for the library was 5' RACE. These reads were obtained on an Illumina HiSeq 2500. A second PCR of about 6 to 11 cycles was performed with a sample-barcoded 5' primer and a J-beta primer mix. Each TCR beta cDNA molecule received a unique molecular identifier from a template-switch 5' adaptor carrying 12 random nucleotides. Each sample yielded at least 2.5 million CDR3-containing paired-end reads. All of the RNA was converted into first-strand cDNA using the Mint cDNA synthesis kit, with a TRBC-specific oligonucleotide serving as the primer. Following uracil-DNA glycosylase treatment, all cDNA underwent a first 18-cycle PCR with the universal primers M1SS and BC2_uni_R. In the paper's pipeline: Normalization of each sample was performed by random selection of 1 million high-quality reads, each carrying a distinct molecular identifier. Reads with shared molecular identifiers were discarded instead of being binned into consensus sequences. MiTCR, run with a Q25 quality threshold and the strictest error-elimination algorithm, handled CDR3 identification, clonotype clustering and error correction. A nonparametric unseen species model with Euler transformation was used to estimate lower-bound total TCR beta diversity. TCRdb ran its own pipeline on the public reads, namely fastp trimming at Q25 and MiXCR clone calling, and kept in-frame beta chains. Each CDR3 protein gets just one entry, which takes the most common genes and DNA from the rows behind it. The V and J calls were determined by TCRdb, not by the authors. This sample lists fewer than 900,000 distinct CDR3 sequences; roughly 35% were detected once. Approximately 13% of the sample is held by the ten biggest clonotypes.

This clonotype was counted ten times or more. What antigen it recognizes has not been identified. Within one base of it there is no much larger clone, and no base qualities were kept. What the authors observed across the whole study: Compared with the aged group, more naive CD4+ T cells, fewer expanded clones and increased TCR diversity were shown by the long-lived group, suggesting age selection. Because the CMV infection status of the donors was unknown, age-related changes in expanded clonotypes may potentially have been confounded. Bulk unsorted PBMC profiling prevented conclusive comparison of naive and antigen-experienced compartments. Estimates of total diversity based on one million sequenced T cells were considered lower bounds and underestimates. As age increased, observed TCR beta diversity per million T cells dropped in a roughly linear way, and a significant reduction was already evident by age approximately 40. Observed TCR beta diversity correlated strongly with the percentage of naive T cells measured by flow cytometry.

Systemically healthy Caucasian individuals from Russia, approximately 39 in total and aged about 6 to 100 years, were included as donors. Ten milliliters of peripheral blood were drawn from each donor into EDTA-treated Vacutainer tubes. PBMCs were isolated by Ficoll-Paque density-gradient centrifugation, with at least 7 million obtained per sample. Total RNA was extracted from PBMCs with Trizol reagent, with at least 5.5 micrograms obtained per sample. For every donor, flow cytometry on a PBMC aliquot measured the percentage of naive CD45RAhigh/CD27high T cells. CDR1 is given as SNHLY and CDR2 as FYNNEI, both from the germline V gene. The CDR3 runs 12 residues from the cysteine to the phenylalanine. Only CDR3 DNA is held: 36 bases, read in frame from base 1. The trim is 8 bases for V and 1 base for J, with a gap of 8 bases between the germline ends.

The V and J segments used are TRBV2 and TRBJ1-2; TRBD1 is possibly the D segment (5 matching bases). The sequenced material came from blood. This TCR derives from a man aged 18 to 30 in good health. The base sequence is TGTGCCAGCGGGACTTTTAACTATGGCTACACCTTC. This encodes CASGTFNYGYTF.